This T cell receptor beta chain was found in a study of blood T cell repertoires in COVID-19. V lost 0 bases to trimming and J lost 0 bases, with 9 bases between them. CDR3 size: 16 residues. Germline V gives CDR1 SGHRS, CDR2 YFSETQ. TCRdb keeps only in-frame clones here, not all; method: immunoSEQ multiplex PCR. The sample has over 250,000 clones, roughly 90% seen once; the top ten hold roughly 8.3%. This chain uses TRBV5-1 with TRBJ1-4; D remains unclear. The sample comprised PBMCs or T cells enriched from blood (not recorded which). This clonotype originated in a man in his forties or fifties who had recovered from COVID-19. The CDR3 bases are TGCGCCAGCAGCTTGGCCGGGTTTGCAACTAATGAAAAACTGTTTTTT. Translating it yields CASSLAGFATNEKLFF.